The 30 T cell receptor beta chains below come from one sample, sequenced in a study of shared clonotypes between healthy human individuals. Clones were read by immunoSEQ multiplex PCR, and TCRdb kept only the in-frame ones, dropping some. This sample carries around 2.5 million clones, approximately 93% of them seen once, and the ten largest clones take roughly 0.39%. The sample taken for sequencing was naive CD4+ T cells from PBMCs. Subset of the sample: CD45RA+ positively selected. These TCRs come from a man aged 18-30 years in good health. Some clones in this sample may be carry-over from other donors' samples.

This clone was seen a single time. The chain combines TRBV19 with TRBJ1-1; the D is unclear. V lost 1 base and J lost 1, with 7 bases in between. This CDR3 is built from 14 residues. Germline loops: CDR1 LNHDA, CDR2 SQIVND (reference sequence). CDR3 nucleotides: TGTGCCAGTAGTATAGTATTTCAGAACACTGAAGCTTTCTTT. Encoded protein: CASSIVFQNTEAFF.

This rearrangement joins TRBV7-9 to TRBJ2-5; tentative D call: TRBD2 (6 bases). Germline V CDR1 and CDR2: SEHNR, FQNEAQ (reference sequence). V lost 5 bases and J lost 2, with 18 bases in between. The CDR3 sequence is 16 residues long. CDR3 region: CASSPRLGGVQETQYF. Written as DNA, the CDR3 is TGTGCCAGCAGCCCAAGGCTGGGGGGAGTACAAGAGACCCAGTACTTC.

The V gene is TRBV2, the J gene TRBJ2-5; TRBD2 matches at 10 bases. The CDR3 totals 18 residues. Germline CDR1 SNHLY, CDR2 FYNNEI. V dropped 0 bases and J dropped 5; count of bases not matched to a gene: 12. The CDR3 nucleotides read TGTGCCAGCAGTGAAGCGGTTAGGGCTAGCGGGAGTTTGGAGACCCAGTACTTC. It translates to CASSEAVRASGSLETQYF.

The rearrangement uses TRBV5-1 and TRBJ2-1; D is uncertain. This CDR3 has 15 amino acids. The V gene lost 0 bases and the J gene lost 10 bases, with 17 bases spanning the gap. From germline, CDR1 is SGHRS and CDR2 YFSETQ. The DNA of the CDR3 is TGCGCCAGCAGCTTGGCGGCAAGTTTCCCCGGGGAGCAGTTCTTC. Its translation is CASSLAASFPGEQFF.

The CDR3 is CASRVWGSKGEAFF. The CDR3 DNA is TGTGCCAGCAGGGTTTGGGGTTCCAAAGGGGAAGCTTTCTTT. This sequence joins TRBV27 and TRBJ1-1, with unresolved D. Germline V CDR1 and CDR2: MNHEY, SMNVEV (reference sequence). Deletions cut 6 bases from V and 8 bases from J, with 19 bases between. The CDR3 totals 14 residues.

The chain joins TRBV30 to TRBJ2-5; 9 bases fit TRBD2. This CDR3 is built from 14 residues. Trimming removed 3 bases from V and 5 bases from J; junction bases left unmatched: 7. Germline lookup yields CDR1 GTSNPN and CDR2 SVGIG (reference sequence). The CDR3 DNA is TGTGCCTGGAGACGCGGGAGGGCCCTCGAGACCCAGTACTTC. Residues: CAWRRGRALETQYF.

This chain uses TRBV6-6 with TRBJ1-2, with a weak D call TRBD1 (5 bases). Germline V gene data show CDR1 as MNHNY and CDR2 as SVGAGI (reference sequence). The CDR3 length is 14 residues. V was clipped by 2 bases and J by 4 bases, with 11 bases between them. CDR3 nucleotides: TGTGCCAGCAGTTACGAAGGGACCGGCTATGGCTACACCTTC. It specifies CASSYEGTGYGYTF.

This chain links TRBV5-1 with TRBJ1-6; D not certain. V was shortened by 2 bases and J by 7 bases, with 7 bases between the two germline ends. The length of the CDR3 is 13 residues. Germline V gene sequence: CDR1 SGHRS, CDR2 YFSETQ. DNA for the CDR3: TGCGCCAGCAGCTTTGAGGCAAATTCACCCCTCCACTTT. Its protein product is CASSFEANSPLHF.

The J gene is TRBJ1-1, the V gene TRBV10-3; no clear D. CDR1 and CDR2 (germline): ENHRY, SYGVKD. V dropped 7 bases and J dropped 1 base, with 4 bases sitting between them. This CDR3 has 11 residues. CDR3 bases: TGTGCCATCAAGGCGAACACTGAAGCTTTCTTT. Protein: CAIKANTEAFF.

The chain is built from TRBV5-4 and TRBJ2-7; D remains ambiguous. There are 12 residues in the CDR3. Germline-derived CDR1 and CDR2 are SGHNT and YYREEE (reference sequence). The V and J ends lost 0 bases and 6 bases respectively, with 7 bases between them. CDR3 in amino acids: CASSLDGIEQYF. The CDR3, as DNA: TGTGCCAGCAGCTTGGATGGGATCGAGCAGTACTTC.

This clone was recorded once. The chain recombines TRBV7-8 with TRBJ2-1; 13 bases line up with TRBD2. Germline values: CDR1 SGHVS, CDR2 FQNEAQ. The CDR3 has 17 amino acids. V shed 5 bases, J shed 13 bases, and the junction held 17 bases outside the gene matches. The CDR3 is CASSVTSGRAGLISQFF. CDR3 nucleotide sequence: TGTGCCAGCAGCGTCACTAGCGGGAGGGCCGGTCTCATATCTCAGTTCTTC.

With respect to this clone: Other DNA sequences within the sample encode an identical CDR3. The rearrangement links TRBV5-1 to TRBJ2-1; a possible D gene is TRBD2 (6 bases). The CDR3 length is 15 residues. Germline lookup yields CDR1 SGHRS and CDR2 YFSETQ. The V end lost 5 bases, the J end lost 0 bases, and 12 bases lay between the germline ends. CDR3 residues: CASRLSGSSYNEQFF. Here the CDR3 DNA reads TGCGCCAGCAGACTTAGCGGAAGCTCCTACAATGAGCAGTTCTTC.

As to this clone: Other DNA sequences in this specimen translate into the identical CDR3. The genes are TRBV9 and TRBJ1-3; D gene uncertain. CDR1 SGDLS and CDR2 YYNGEE come from the germline V gene. There are 14 residues in the CDR3. V shed 2 bases and J shed 1 base, with 7 bases lying between them. CDR3 DNA: TGTGCCAGCAGCGTGCTGGGTTCTGGAAACACCATATATTTT. This sequence encodes CASSVLGSGNTIYF.

The rearrangement uses TRBV11-2 and TRBJ1-5, with D possibly matching TRBD1 (6 bases). The CDR3 has 14 amino acids. From germline, CDR1 is SGHAT and CDR2 FQNNGV. Deletions cut 5 bases from V and 4 bases from J, with 12 bases between. CDR3 bases: TGTGCCAGCAGCCTAAAACAGGGAAATCAGCCCCAGCATTTT. As protein: CASSLKQGNQPQHF.

The chain carries TRBV4-1 and TRBJ2-5; 7 bases line up with TRBD1. CDR3 size: 15 residues. In germline, CDR1 is MGHRA, CDR2 YSYEKL. Trimming at V came to 2 bases and at J to 0 bases, leaving 3 bases not matched to a gene. The CDR3 is CASSQLGQNQETQYF. The CDR3 DNA reads TGCGCCAGCAGCCAATTGGGACAGAACCAAGAGACCCAGTACTTC.

The chain employs TRBV25-1 and TRBJ2-1; 7 nucleotides agree with TRBD1. J gave up 0 bases and V 3 bases, and 5 bases lay outside the gene matches. Germline V CDR1 and CDR2: MGHDK, SYGVNS. This CDR3 has 16 amino acids. In nucleotides, the CDR3 is TGTGCCAGCAGTGACATACAGGGGAGCTCCTACAATGAGCAGTTCTTC. It codes for CASSDIQGSSYNEQFF.

This rearrangement joins TRBV7-9 to TRBJ1-5; perhaps TRBD1 as D (6 bases). The V end was cut by 1 base, the J end by 9 bases, with 13 bases between. Germline V gene sequence: CDR1 SEHNR, CDR2 FQNEAQ (reference sequence). There are 14 residues in the CDR3. CDR3 nucleotides: TGTGCCAGCAGCTTAGGGGGGGCTCAGGGGCCCCAGCATTTT. Its protein product is CASSLGGAQGPQHF.

CDR3 in amino acids: CASSQDRTRQYF. The CDR3 nucleotides are TGTGCCAGCAGCCAAGATCGGACTAGGCAGTACTTC. V usage is TRBV14 and J usage is TRBJ2-7; 7 positions agree with TRBD2. This CDR3 is built from 12 residues. Germline V CDR1 and CDR2: SGHDN, FVKESK. Trimming at V came to 0 bases and at J to 9 bases, leaving 2 bases not matched to a gene.

This clone appeared a single time. The sample carries other DNA sequences with the same CDR3. This sequence joins TRBV2 and TRBJ2-5, with 15 nucleotides matching TRBD2. Germline CDR1 is SNHLY and CDR2 is FYNNEI. The CDR3 extends over 15 amino acids. V was clipped by 6 bases and J by 5 bases; unmatched bases: 4. CDR3 bases: TGTGCCAGCAGCGGACTAGCGGGAGGGGGGGAGACCCAGTACTTC. This sequence encodes CASSGLAGGGETQYF.

CDR3 protein: CASSHGLAGAYEQYF. CDR3 in DNA: TGCGCCAGCAGCCACGGACTAGCGGGGGCCTACGAGCAGTACTTC. V is TRBV5-1 and J is TRBJ2-7; 13 bases fit TRBD2. This CDR3 spans 15 amino acids. The V segment lost 4 bases and the J segment 2 bases; nucleotides outside the gene matches: 3. The germline V gene has CDR1 SGHRS and CDR2 YFSETQ. The full variable domain, completed using reference TRBV5-1 and TRBJ2-7, is KAGVTQTPRYLIKTRGQQVTLSCSPISGHRSVSWYQQTPGQGLQFLFEYFSETQRNKGNFPGRFSGRQFSNSRSEMNVSTLELGDSALYLCASSHGLAGAYEQYFGPGTRLTVT.

This clone appeared once. The CDR3 here is CATSREAGTRRRVSDTQYF. DNA for the CDR3: TGTGCCACCAGCAGAGAAGCCGGGACTCGTCGGAGGGTCTCAGATACGCAGTATTTT. V is TRBV15 and J is TRBJ2-3; possibly TRBD2 for D (6 bases). CDR1 is LNHNV and CDR2 is YYDKDF in the germline V gene (reference sequence). The CDR3 is 19 amino acids. V lost 0 bases, J lost 4 bases, and 23 bases lay in between.

This clone was detected only once. J is TRBJ2-1 and V is TRBV4-1; D might be TRBD1 (5 bases). V lost 4 bases and J lost 8, with 24 bases in between. CDR1 is MGHRA and CDR2 is YSYEKL in the germline V gene. The CDR3 covers 17 residues. Here the CDR3 reads CASSLARGGLGRHEQFF. The CDR3 bases are TGCGCCAGCAGCCTCGCCCGCGGCGGTCTGGGGCGGCATGAGCAGTTCTTC.

Concerning this clone: The same CDR3 can be traced to other DNA sequences in this sample. The J gene is TRBJ2-5, the V gene TRBV15; no clear D gene. The CDR3 runs to 13 residues. CDR1 is LNHNV and CDR2 is YYDKDF in the germline V gene (reference sequence). Trimming cost V 0 bases and J 4 bases, with 6 bases left between them. CDR3 bases: TGTGCCACCAGCAGAGATATCCGAGAGACCCAGTACTTC. Its protein is CATSRDIRETQYF.

The J gene is TRBJ2-2, the V gene TRBV11-2; unclear D gene. The V end was cut by 4 bases, the J end by 0 bases, with 21 bases between. The CDR3 is 19 residues long. Germline CDR1 SGHAT, CDR2 FQNNGV. The CDR3 reads CASSYRRPLVLTNTGELFF. The CDR3 bases are TGTGCCAGCAGCTACCGCCGACCCCTGGTGCTCACGAACACCGGGGAGCTGTTTTTT.

The rearrangement uses TRBV5-1 and TRBJ2-5; perhaps D is TRBD1 or TRBD2 (5 bases each). This CDR3 region has 16 residues. V was trimmed by 3 bases and J by 2 bases, leaving 17 bases between them. CDR1 is SGHRS, CDR2 YFSETQ, per germline. The CDR3 DNA follows: TGCGCCAGCAGCTCTGGGCTTGGGGGATTGCAAGAGACCCAGTACTTC. Amino acid sequence: CASSSGLGGLQETQYF.

J is TRBJ1-1 and V is TRBV11-1, with D possibly being TRBD1 (5 bases). The CDR3 runs 14 residues. V was cut by 5 bases and J by 3 bases, with 13 bases left in between. Germline-derived CDR1 and CDR2 are SGHAT and FQDESV (reference sequence). CDR3 nucleotide sequence: TGTGCCAGCAGCCCGGGACCGGAACACACTGAAGCTTTCTTT. Residues: CASSPGPEHTEAFF. The entire variable domain, with the rest obtained from reference TRBV11-1 and TRBJ1-1, is as follows: EAEVAQSPRYKITEKSQAVAFWCDPISGHATLYWYRQILGQGPELLVQFQDESVVDDSQLPKDRFSAERLKGVDSTLKIQPAELGDSAMYLCASSPGPEHTEAFFGQGTRLTVV.

The chain employs TRBV6-5 and TRBJ1-5, with no clear D. This CDR3 has 12 residues. Germline CDR1 reads MNHEY; CDR2 reads SVGAGI. V was cut by 6 bases and J by 4 bases, with 7 bases left in between. This chain's CDR3 is CASRLGNQPQHF. The CDR3 nucleotides are TGTGCCAGCAGGTTAGGAAATCAGCCCCAGCATTTT.

The CDR3 nucleotides are TGTGCCAGCAGTTACAGCGGCCTAGCGGTTGGAGAGACCCAGTACTTC. It translates to CASSYSGLAVGETQYF. This rearrangement joins TRBV6-5 to TRBJ2-5; 7 nucleotides match TRBD2. The CDR3 is 16 amino acids. Per germline, CDR1 MNHEY and CDR2 SVGAGI. Trimming removed 2 bases from V and 4 bases from J; junction bases left unmatched: 10.

The CDR3 region has the DNA TGTGCCAGCAGCGGACGACCGAACACTGAAGCTTTCTTT. Protein product: CASSGRPNTEAFF. The chain links TRBV27 to TRBJ1-1; D uncertain. The CDR3 has 13 amino acids. V lost 6 bases to trimming and J lost 1 base, with 9 bases between them. Germline CDR1 and CDR2: MNHEY and SMNVEV (reference sequence).

The gene calls are TRBV9 and TRBJ2-3; 11 nucleotides line up with TRBD2. With V trimmed by 1 base and J by 9 bases, 4 bases remained unmatched. Germline CDR1 is SGDLS and CDR2 is YYNGEE. The CDR3 extends over 14 amino acids. Here the CDR3 DNA reads TGTGCCAGCAGCGTACGCCGGACTAGCGGGACGCAGTATTTT. Translated: CASSVRRTSGTQYF. The entire variable domain, with the rest obtained from reference TRBV9 and TRBJ2-3, is as follows: DSGVTQTPKHLITATGQRVTLRCSPRSGDLSVYWYQQSLDQGLQFLIQYYNGEERAKGNILERFSAQQFPDLHSELNLSSLELGDSALYFCASSVRRTSGTQYFGPGTRLTVL.